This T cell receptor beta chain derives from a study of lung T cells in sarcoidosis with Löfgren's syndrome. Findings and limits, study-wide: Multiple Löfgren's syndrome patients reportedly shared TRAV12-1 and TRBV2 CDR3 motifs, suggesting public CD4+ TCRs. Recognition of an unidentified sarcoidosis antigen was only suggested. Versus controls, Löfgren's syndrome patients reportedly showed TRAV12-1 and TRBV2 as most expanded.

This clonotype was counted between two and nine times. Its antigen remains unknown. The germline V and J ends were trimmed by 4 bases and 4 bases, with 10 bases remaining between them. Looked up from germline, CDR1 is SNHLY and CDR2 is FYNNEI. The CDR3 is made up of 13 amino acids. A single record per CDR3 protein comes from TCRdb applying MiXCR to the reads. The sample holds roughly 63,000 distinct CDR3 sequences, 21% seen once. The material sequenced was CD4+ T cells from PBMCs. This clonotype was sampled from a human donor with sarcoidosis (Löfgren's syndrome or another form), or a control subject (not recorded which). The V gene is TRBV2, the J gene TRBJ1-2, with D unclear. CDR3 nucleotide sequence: TGTGCCAGCAGTGGCGATCTGATCTATGGCTACACCTTC. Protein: CASSGDLIYGYTF. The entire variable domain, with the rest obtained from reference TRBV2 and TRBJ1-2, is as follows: EPEVTQTPSHQVTQMGQEVILRCVPISNHLYFYWYRQILGQKVEFLVSFYNNEISEKSEIFDDQFSVERPDGSNFTLKIRSTKLEDSAMYFCASSGDLIYGYTFGSGTRLTVV.